The following is a T cell receptor (beta chain) sequence with its context. The antigen is undetermined. Healthy people donating bone marrow made up the donors. V was clipped by 2 bases and J by 2 bases; unmatched bases: 3. This CDR3 is 16 amino acids long. The germline V gene encodes CDR1 SGHRS and CDR2 YFSETQ. With 60 Vbeta and 13 Jbeta primers, the PCR was carried out. TCRdb keeps only in-frame clones here, not all; method: immunoSEQ multiplex PCR. The sample has over 150,000 clones, 60% to 80% seen once; the top ten hold about 1.3%. The sample comes from a study of cytomegalovirus exposure and HLA in healthy donors. Overall study findings and caveats: It was only CMV serostatus that was available as immune exposure information. In an earlier analysis, most TCR beta V segments were productive about 87% or about 30% of the time.

This TCR came from a man aged 60 to 75 in good health and CMV-seronegative. The source material was PBMCs. The V call is TRBV5-1, the J call TRBJ2-2; 10 nucleotides agree with TRBD2. As DNA, the CDR3 is TGCGCCAGCAGCTTTACTAGCGGGGCAAACACCGGGGAGCTGTTTTTT. It encodes CASSFTSGANTGELFF.